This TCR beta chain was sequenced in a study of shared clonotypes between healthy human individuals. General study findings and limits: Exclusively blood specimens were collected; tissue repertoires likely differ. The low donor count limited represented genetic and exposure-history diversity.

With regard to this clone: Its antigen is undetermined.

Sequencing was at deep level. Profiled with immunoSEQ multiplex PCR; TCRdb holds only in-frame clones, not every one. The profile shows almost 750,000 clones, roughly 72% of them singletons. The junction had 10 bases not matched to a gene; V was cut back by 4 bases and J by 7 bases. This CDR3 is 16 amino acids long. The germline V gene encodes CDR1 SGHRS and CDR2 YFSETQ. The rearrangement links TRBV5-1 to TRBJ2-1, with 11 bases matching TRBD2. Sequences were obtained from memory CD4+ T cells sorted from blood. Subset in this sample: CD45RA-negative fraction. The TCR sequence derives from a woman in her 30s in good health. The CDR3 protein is CASSQGLAGFLNEQFF. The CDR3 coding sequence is TGCGCCAGCAGCCAAGGACTAGCGGGTTTTCTGAATGAGCAGTTCTTC.